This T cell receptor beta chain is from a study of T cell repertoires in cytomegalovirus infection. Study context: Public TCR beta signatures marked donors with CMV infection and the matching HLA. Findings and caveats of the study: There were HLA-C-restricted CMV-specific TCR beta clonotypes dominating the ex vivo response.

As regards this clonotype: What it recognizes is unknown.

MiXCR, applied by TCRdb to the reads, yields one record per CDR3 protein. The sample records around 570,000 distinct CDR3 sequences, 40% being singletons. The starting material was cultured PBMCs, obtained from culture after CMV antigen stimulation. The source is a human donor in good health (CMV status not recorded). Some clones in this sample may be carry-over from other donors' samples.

The CDR3 is CASSYSYAGDTDTQYF. In nucleotides, the CDR3 is TGTGCCAGCAGTTACTCCTACGCGGGGGACACAGATACGCAGTATTTT. The genes are TRBV6-5 and TRBJ2-3; TRBD2 aligns across 7 bases. V was clipped by 0 bases and J by 2 bases; unmatched bases: 5. The CDR3 consists of 16 residues. Germline V gene lookup returns CDR1 MNHEY and CDR2 SVGAGI.